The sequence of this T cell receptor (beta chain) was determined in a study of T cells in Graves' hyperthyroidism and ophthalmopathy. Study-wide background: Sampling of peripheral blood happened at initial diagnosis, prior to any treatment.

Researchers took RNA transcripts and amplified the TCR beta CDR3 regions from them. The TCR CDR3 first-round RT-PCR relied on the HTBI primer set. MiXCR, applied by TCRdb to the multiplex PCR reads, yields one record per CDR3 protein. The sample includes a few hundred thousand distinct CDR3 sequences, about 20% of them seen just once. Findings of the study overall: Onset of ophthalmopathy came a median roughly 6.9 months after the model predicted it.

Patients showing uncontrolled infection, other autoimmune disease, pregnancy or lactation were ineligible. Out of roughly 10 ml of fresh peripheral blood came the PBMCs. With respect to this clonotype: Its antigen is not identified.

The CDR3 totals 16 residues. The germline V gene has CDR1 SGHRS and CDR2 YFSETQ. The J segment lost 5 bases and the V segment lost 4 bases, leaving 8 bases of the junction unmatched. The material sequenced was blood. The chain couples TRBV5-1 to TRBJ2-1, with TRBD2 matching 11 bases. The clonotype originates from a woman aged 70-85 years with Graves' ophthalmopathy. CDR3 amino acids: CASSPYTSGRNNEQFF. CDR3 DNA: TGCGCCAGCAGCCCCTACACTAGCGGGAGAAACAATGAGCAGTTCTTC.